Listed below are T cell receptor beta chains from one sample, sequenced in a study of CD8+ T cells in alopecia areata. Some clones are missing from TCRdb's copy, which holds only in-frame ones; the method was immunoSEQ multiplex PCR. The table records around 150,000 clones, about two thirds of them present only once. The sequenced material came from CD8+ T cells sorted from blood. The receptors here all came from a human donor in good health. The CDR3 runs from the conserved cysteine through the conserved F or W. Each record gives: clone size, V gene, J gene, D gene, CDR3 protein, CDR3 DNA. The D gene is left open where the match is weak. Size is omitted from some rows. Given values are once, few, many or a class for expanded clones.

NA	TRBV29-1	TRBJ2-2	NA	CSVEVRRAGTGELFF	TGCAGCGTTGAAGTTCGCAGGGCAGGCACCGGGGAGCTGTTTTTT
NA	TRBV7-9	TRBJ2-2	NA	CASSLRGGELFF	TGTGCCAGCAGCTTAAGAGGTGGGGAGCTGTTTTTT
NA	TRBV29-1	TRBJ2-7	TRBD2	CSVRAGGTYEQYF	TGCAGCGTTAGAGCGGGAGGCACCTACGAGCAGTACTTC
few	TRBV14	TRBJ2-7	NA	CASSPPRGTSSYEQYF	TGTGCCAGCAGCCCCCCCCGGGGAACCAGCTCCTACGAGCAGTACTTC
once	TRBV6-5	TRBJ2-1	TRBD2	CASSPSGRNHNEQFF	TGTGCCAGCAGCCCTAGCGGAAGAAATCACAATGAGCAGTTCTTC
NA	TRBV6-5	TRBJ2-7	NA	CASSTSSYEQYF	TGTGCCAGCAGTACCTCTAGCTACGAGCAGTACTTC
NA	TRBV30	TRBJ2-7	TRBD2	CAWSVGRAYEQYF	TGTGCCTGGAGTGTCGGGAGGGCCTACGAGCAGTACTTC
NA	TRBV27	TRBJ2-7	NA	CASGMGPLAGEQYF	TGTGCCAGCGGCATGGGGCCTCTCGCCGGGGAGCAGTACTTC
NA	TRBV4-1	TRBJ2-7	NA	CASSQEPSYEQYF	TGCGCCAGCAGCCAAGAGCCGTCCTACGAGCAGTACTTC
NA	TRBV18	TRBJ2-5	TRBD2	CASSPRRLAGGQETQYF	TGTGCCAGCTCACCACGCCGGCTAGCGGGAGGCCAAGAGACCCAGTACTTC
NA	TRBV7-9	TRBJ2-5	NA	CASFEVGSPETQYF	TGTGCCAGCTTCGAGGTGGGCAGCCCAGAGACCCAGTACTTC
NA	TRBV5-6	TRBJ2-7	NA	CASSPGSLEQYF	TGTGCCAGCAGCCCAGGGTCGCTCGAGCAGTACTTC
NA	TRBV27	TRBJ2-7	TRBD1	CASSLGPGQAYEQYF	TGTGCCAGCAGTTTAGGTCCGGGACAGGCCTACGAGCAGTACTTC
NA	TRBV29-1	TRBJ2-3	NA	CSVLVDESSTDTQYF	TGCAGCGTCCTAGTAGATGAATCTAGCACAGATACGCAGTATTTT
few	TRBV13	TRBJ1-2	TRBD1	CASSQGGRENYGYTF	TGTGCCAGCAGCCAGGGGGGCAGGGAAAACTATGGCTACACCTTC
NA	TRBV4-1	TRBJ1-1	NA	CASSQDLVRGGETEAFF	TGCGCCAGCAGCCAAGATTTGGTCAGGGGAGGGGAAACTGAAGCTTTCTTT
NA	TRBV6-5	TRBJ2-1	NA	CASSKLGNEQFF	TGTGCCAGCAGTAAACTGGGCAATGAGCAGTTCTTC
few	TRBV29-1	TRBJ1-2	NA	CSADMMPGPGYTF	TGCAGCGCTGATATGATGCCTGGACCTGGCTACACCTTC
once	TRBV28	TRBJ2-7	TRBD1	CASLYRGQYEQYF	TGTGCCAGTTTATACAGGGGGCAGTACGAGCAGTACTTC
NA	TRBV4-1	TRBJ1-2	NA	CASSPQREHYGYTF	TGCGCCAGCAGCCCACAGCGGGAACACTATGGCTACACCTTC
NA	TRBV29-1	TRBJ2-3	NA	CSVARVSDTQYF	TGCAGCGTTGCCAGGGTGTCAGATACGCAGTATTTT
few	TRBV29-1	TRBJ1-2	TRBD1	CSVEVRGPPGYTF	TGCAGCGTTGAAGTTAGGGGGCCACCTGGCTACACCTTC
NA	TRBV7-9	TRBJ2-1	NA	CASSLARYNEQFF	TGTGCCAGCAGCTTAGCCCGCTACAATGAGCAGTTCTTC
NA	TRBV4-1	TRBJ2-1	NA	CASSPSSGYNEQFF	TGCGCCAGCAGCCCTAGCTCTGGTTACAATGAGCAGTTCTTC
once	TRBV5-1	TRBJ2-5	TRBD2	CASSLGIAGDGETQYF	TGCGCCAGCAGCTTGGGAATAGCGGGAGATGGTGAGACCCAGTACTTC
NA	TRBV5-4	TRBJ2-1	NA	CASSFDRNNEQFF	TGTGCCAGCAGCTTCGACAGAAACAATGAGCAGTTCTTC
NA	TRBV18	TRBJ2-7	NA	CASSPRFWVRLDEQYF	TGTGCCAGCTCACCACGGTTTTGGGTTAGGTTGGACGAGCAGTACTTC
NA	TRBV11-2	TRBJ2-7	NA	CASIRGYGEQYF	TGTGCCAGCATCCGGGGCTATGGGGAGCAGTACTTC
once	TRBV11-2	TRBJ2-7	NA	CASSLPTYEQYF	TGTGCCAGCAGCCTACCAACTTACGAGCAGTACTTC
NA	TRBV9	TRBJ2-1	NA	CASSVWGDGSRNEQFF	TGTGCCAGCAGCGTATGGGGCGATGGATCGAGGAATGAGCAGTTCTTC
NA	TRBV29-1	TRBJ2-3	NA	CSVDGGVADTQYF	TGCAGCGTTGATGGTGGGGTAGCAGATACGCAGTATTTT
few	TRBV7-9	TRBJ1-1	NA	CASSLHSTEAFF	TGTGCCAGCAGCTTACACAGCACTGAAGCTTTCTTT
NA	TRBV2	TRBJ2-7	NA	CATSKGLRQRILYEQYF	TGTGCCACCAGTAAGGGGCTAAGACAGCGCATCCTCTACGAGCAGTACTTC
NA	TRBV9	TRBJ2-7	TRBD2	CASSPGGLVFDEQYF	TGTGCCAGCAGCCCTGGGGGACTAGTCTTCGACGAGCAGTACTTC
NA	TRBV29-1	TRBJ1-1	NA	CSVDVQGGNTEAFF	TGCAGCGTTGATGTACAGGGAGGGAACACTGAAGCTTTCTTT
NA	TRBV5-4	TRBJ2-7	NA	CASSLAEVSGLRYEQYF	TGTGCCAGCAGCTTGGCCGAGGTATCAGGGCTGCGCTACGAGCAGTACTTC
NA	TRBV29-1	TRBJ1-1	NA	CSVDGRTEAFF	TGCAGCGTTGACGGGCGCACTGAAGCTTTCTTT
NA	TRBV28	TRBJ2-5	NA	CASSHDGETQYF	TGTGCCAGCAGCCATGACGGAGAGACCCAGTACTTC
once	TRBV9	TRBJ1-2	NA	CASSVDNYGYTF	TGTGCCAGCAGCGTGGATAACTATGGCTACACCTTC
NA	TRBV4-1	TRBJ2-1	TRBD2	CASSQASGSYNEQFF	TGCGCCAGCAGCCAAGCGAGCGGGAGCTACAATGAGCAGTTCTTC
NA	TRBV4-1	TRBJ2-5	TRBD2	CASSQESGTSGRPYF	TGCGCCAGCAGCCAAGAATCCGGGACTAGCGGGAGGCCGTACTTC
few	TRBV7-8	TRBJ2-5	NA	CASSLLQIETQYF	TGTGCCAGCAGCTTGTTACAGATAGAGACCCAGTACTTC
NA	TRBV6-6	TRBJ2-1	NA	CASSYSSRLVGNEQFF	TGTGCCAGCAGTTACTCCTCGAGACTAGTGGGCAATGAGCAGTTCTTC
NA	TRBV7-9	TRBJ2-3	NA	CASSLERQLTSTDTQYF	TGTGCCAGCAGCTTAGAGCGACAGCTTACTAGCACAGATACGCAGTATTTT
NA	TRBV29-1	TRBJ2-5	TRBD2	CSVESGSWQETQYF	TGCAGCGTTGAAAGCGGGAGTTGGCAAGAGACCCAGTACTTC
many	TRBV28	TRBJ2-1	NA	CASSSSDLHNEQFF	TGTGCCAGCAGTTCCTCGGACCTCCACAATGAGCAGTTCTTC
NA	TRBV29-1	TRBJ2-1	NA	CSVTLQAGEQFF	TGCAGCGTCACATTACAGGCGGGTGAGCAGTTCTTC
NA	TRBV27	TRBJ1-5	TRBD1	CASWAGGTQPQHF	TGTGCCTCCTGGGCAGGGGGCACTCAGCCCCAGCATTTT
NA	TRBV28	TRBJ2-2	NA	CASSSPTSGFGELFF	TGTGCCAGCAGTTCTCCAACCTCAGGGTTCGGGGAGCTGTTTTTT
NA	TRBV5-4	TRBJ2-7	NA	CASSLVGSYEQYF	TGTGCCAGCAGCTTGGTTGGCTCCTACGAGCAGTACTTC
NA	TRBV9	TRBJ2-2	NA	CASSVATENTGELFF	TGTGCCAGCAGCGTGGCGACAGAAAACACCGGGGAGCTGTTTTTT
NA	TRBV2	TRBJ2-2	NA	CASSEYNSSPGELFF	TGTGCCAGCAGTGAATATAACAGCTCTCCCGGGGAGCTGTTTTTT